Presented here are 18 T cell receptor beta chains from one specimen sequenced in a study of blood T cell repertoires in COVID-19. The table came from immunoSEQ multiplex PCR; TCRdb's copy has only in-frame clones and leaves some out. The table lists some 450,000 clones, about 91% of them singletons. Sequenced material: peripheral blood. These receptor sequences come from a woman in her 50s with COVID-19, enrolled during active disease.

The chain employs TRBV5-1 and TRBJ2-7; D not certain. Germline V CDR1 and CDR2: SGHRS, YFSETQ. Trimming cost V 0 bases and J 2 bases, with 9 bases left between them. The CDR3 covers 14 residues. In DNA, the CDR3 is TGCGCCAGCAGCTTGGAGGCGGTAGCCTACGAGCAGTACTTC. Translated, it gives CASSLEAVAYEQYF.

The rearrangement uses TRBV30 and TRBJ1-5; no definite D call. The V gene lost 1 base and the J gene lost 9 bases, with 19 bases spanning the gap. Looked up from germline, CDR1 is GTSNPN and CDR2 is SVGIG (reference sequence). This CDR3 comprises 15 residues. CDR3 bases: TGTGCCTGGAGTGGACCTTCGGGATCTAAAGGGCCCCAGCATTTT. As protein: CAWSGPSGSKGPQHF.

For the CDR3, the DNA is TGTGCCAGCAGTCCATGGGGAGTAGGAGGGTTATATACTGAAGCTTTCTTT. It encodes CASSPWGVGGLYTEAFF. The chain joins TRBV28 to TRBJ1-1; D gene unclear. V shed 5 bases and J shed 5 bases, with 24 bases lying between them. The CDR3 covers 17 residues. CDR1 and CDR2 (germline): MDHEN, SYDVKM. The full variable domain, rest sourced from reference TRBV28 and TRBJ1-1, is DVKVTQSSRYLVKRTGEKVFLECVQDMDHENMFWYRQDPGLGLRLIYFSYDVKMKEKGDIPEGYSVSREKKERFSLILESASTNQTSMYLCASSPWGVGGLYTEAFFGQGTRLTVV.

The gene calls are TRBV19 and TRBJ2-5, with 7 positions matching TRBD1. The CDR3 loop spans 14 amino acids. Germline-derived CDR1 and CDR2 are LNHDA and SQIVND (reference sequence). V lost 6 bases and J lost 5; bases outside the gene matches: 9. This chain's CDR3 is CASRRDRASETQYF. DNA for the CDR3: TGTGCCAGTAGAAGAGACAGGGCCAGTGAGACCCAGTACTTC.

The chain joins TRBV20-1 to TRBJ2-7; D is undetermined. CDR3 length: 13 amino acids. Germline CDR1 and CDR2: DFQATT and SNEGSKA (reference sequence). Deletions cut 3 bases from V and 0 bases from J, with 9 bases between. CDR3 DNA: TGCAGTGCTAGTAGCTTTAGCTCCTACGAGCAGTACTTC. Its protein product is CSASSFSSYEQYF.

The chain employs TRBV7-2 and TRBJ1-4, with TRBD1 as a possible D gene (6 bases). The CDR3 runs 15 residues. The germline V and J ends were trimmed by 1 base and 4 bases, with 10 bases remaining between them. Germline loops: CDR1 SGHTA, CDR2 FQGNSA. The CDR3 coding sequence is TGTGCCAGCAGCTTAGTGAGGGGGTATAATGAAAAACTGTTTTTT. Its protein product is CASSLVRGYNEKLFF.

V and J are TRBV28 and TRBJ2-1, with D unresolved. Trimming left V 5 bases short and J 10 bases short, with 21 bases between. The CDR3 sequence is 15 residues long. Germline CDR1 is MDHEN and CDR2 is SYDVKM. CDR3: CASSRSLVSPREQFF. Written as DNA, the CDR3 is TGTGCCAGCAGTCGTAGCTTGGTCAGCCCGCGGGAGCAGTTCTTC.

V usage is TRBV5-6 and J usage is TRBJ1-2, with TRBD1 matching 7 bases. CDR3 length equals 14 residues. V was pared by 2 bases and J by 6 bases, with 7 bases of the junction left unmatched. CDR1 is SGHDT and CDR2 is YYEEEE in the germline V gene. The chain's CDR3 is CASSLDREVHGYTF. CDR3 in DNA: TGTGCCAGCAGCTTAGACAGGGAAGTTCATGGCTACACCTTC.

This clone occurred once. V is TRBV12-5 and J is TRBJ1-5, with 8 nucleotides matching TRBD1. The CDR3 extends over 18 amino acids. Per germline, CDR1 LGHNT and CDR2 FRNRAP. V gave up 6 bases and J gave up 1 base; unmatched junction bases: 14. The CDR3, as DNA: TGTGCTAGTGGACTGGGGACAGGACCCAATCTGAGCAATCAGCCCCAGCATTTT. It encodes CASGLGTGPNLSNQPQHF. Complete variable domain (other parts from reference TRBV12-5 and TRBJ1-5): DARVTQTPRHKVTEMGQEVTMRCQPILGHNTVFWYRQTMMQGLELLAYFRNRAPLDDSGMPKDRFSAEMPDATLATLKIQPSEPRDSAVYFCASGLGTGPNLSNQPQHFGDGTRLSIL.

This rearrangement joins TRBV19 to TRBJ1-1; D unclear. CDR1 and CDR2 from the germline V gene are LNHDA and SQIVND (reference sequence). The CDR3 runs to 12 residues. V was pared by 5 bases and J by 8 bases, with 12 bases between. The chain's CDR3 is CASSFRRGEAFF. For the CDR3, the DNA is TGTGCCAGTAGTTTTAGACGGGGAGAAGCTTTCTTT.

Worth noting for this clone: Different DNA sequences within this sample yield the same CDR3. This sequence joins TRBV5-6 and TRBJ2-7; D is unclear. The length of the CDR3 is 12 residues. V dropped 0 bases and J dropped 3 bases, with 4 bases sitting between them. Per germline, CDR1 SGHDT and CDR2 YYEEEE. The CDR3 DNA is TGTGCCAGCAGCTTGGACATCTACGAGCAGTACTTC. This codes for CASSLDIYEQYF.

This clone occurred once. The V and J genes are TRBV5-6 and TRBJ1-2; D might be TRBD1 (6 bases). There are 15 residues in the CDR3. Germline CDR1 SGHDT, CDR2 YYEEEE. V gave up 0 bases and J gave up 4 bases, with 13 bases separating them. The CDR3 nucleotides are TGTGCCAGCAGCTTGGGGTCAGGGGCGGGCTATGGCTACACCTTC. This translates into CASSLGSGAGYGYTF.

The chain uses TRBV4-1 and TRBJ2-2; D is perhaps TRBD2 (6 bases). Germline V gene data show CDR1 as MGHRA and CDR2 as YSYEKL. This CDR3 is 14 amino acids long. Trimming shortened V by 0 bases and J by 7 bases, and 9 bases separated the two germline ends. The CDR3 region has the DNA TGCGCCAGCAGCCAAGAGGAGGGTGTCGGGGAGCTGTTTTTT. This gives the protein CASSQEEGVGELFF.

This chain uses TRBV28 with TRBJ1-2; D might be TRBD1 (6 bases). This CDR3 has 13 amino acids. Germline CDR1 reads MDHEN; CDR2 reads SYDVKM. Trimming took 5 bases from V and 8 from J, leaving 15 bases between them. The CDR3 DNA reads TGTGCCAGCAGTGTCGCCGGGGGGCGAGGCTACACCTTC. Residues: CASSVAGGRGYTF.

The chain uses TRBV29-1 and TRBJ2-7; 13 bases are shared with TRBD2. The V gene's germline CDR1 is SQVTM and CDR2 ANQGSEA. This CDR3 is built from 13 residues. V shed 4 bases and J 3 bases; nucleotides not matched to a gene: 0. The CDR3 loop reads CSVGTSGGYEQYF. The CDR3 bases are TGCAGCGTTGGGACTAGCGGGGGCTACGAGCAGTACTTC.

The rearrangement uses TRBV6-1 and TRBJ1-1, with D tentatively TRBD1 (5 bases). V was trimmed by 0 bases and J by 10 bases, leaving 15 bases between them. The CDR3 has 14 residues. Germline loops: CDR1 MNHNS, CDR2 SASEGT. For the CDR3, the DNA is TGTGCCAGCAGTGAAGCGCGTCAGGGAGGAGTAGCTTTCTTT. Protein sequence: CASSEARQGGVAFF.

This clone was detected only a few times. This rearrangement joins TRBV20-1 to TRBJ2-3; 8 nucleotides agree with TRBD2. The V gene's germline CDR1 is DFQATT and CDR2 SNEGSKA (reference sequence). J gave up 7 bases and V 3 bases, and 9 bases lay outside the gene matches. The CDR3 is made up of 14 amino acids. CDR3 sequence reads: CSASAGGSANTQYF. CDR3 sequence (DNA): TGCAGTGCTAGTGCGGGAGGTTCCGCCAATACGCAGTATTTT.

CDR3 sequence reads: CASSSGQGDRGNQPQHF. The CDR3 DNA is TGTGCCAGCAGCTCGGGACAGGGGGATAGGGGCAATCAGCCCCAGCATTTT. V and J are TRBV7-2 and TRBJ1-5, with 11 positions matching TRBD1. The CDR3 has 17 amino acids. Germline V gives CDR1 SGHTA, CDR2 FQGNSA. Trimming cost V 4 bases and J 2 bases; bases outside gene matches: 7.